This passage covers 17 T cell receptor beta chains from one sample sequenced in a study of cytomegalovirus exposure and HLA in healthy donors. The primer mix had 60 Vbeta and 13 Jbeta primers. Using immunoSEQ multiplex PCR, the repertoire was profiled, and TCRdb retains in-frame clones only, with some absent. The sample has 85,000 to 95,000 clones, under 9% seen once. The material sequenced was PBMCs. These receptors were collected from a man in his forties or fifties in good health and CMV-seronegative.

The chain has TRBV7-9 and TRBJ2-1, with unresolved D. Germline V gives CDR1 SEHNR, CDR2 FQNEAQ (reference sequence). V lost 5 bases and J 6 bases, leaving 8 bases between the germline ends. This CDR3 has 12 amino acids. The CDR3 sequence is CASSKTSNEQFF. The CDR3 nucleotides read TGTGCCAGCAGCAAAACAAGCAATGAGCAGTTCTTC.

This clone was seen only a few times. V is TRBV7-2 and J is TRBJ2-1, with 10 bases that match TRBD2. V trimming: 4 bases; J trimming: 7 bases; junction bases outside the gene matches: 4. The CDR3 sequence is 14 residues long. From germline, CDR1 is SGHTA and CDR2 FQGNSA. CDR3 nucleotide sequence: TGTGCCAGCAGCTCCCTAGCGGGAGATAATGAGCAGTTCTTC. This translates into CASSSLAGDNEQFF. Looking up the rest from reference TRBV7-2 and TRBJ2-1 gives the full variable domain: GAGVSQSPSNKVTEKGKDVELRCDPISGHTALYWYRQSLGQGLEFLIYFQGNSAPDKSGLPSDRFSAERTGGSVSTLTIQRTQQEDSAVYLCASSSLAGDNEQFFGPGTRLTVL.

This CDR3 is CASSLDPGVETQYF. The CDR3 DNA follows: TGCGCCAGCAGCTTGGATCCGGGTGTAGAGACCCAGTACTTC. The gene calls are TRBV5-1 and TRBJ2-5, with D hard to call. This CDR3 region has 14 residues. V was clipped by 0 bases and J by 4 bases, with 10 bases between them. Germline V gene sequence: CDR1 SGHRS, CDR2 YFSETQ.

The V gene is TRBV9, the J gene TRBJ2-2, with a weak D call TRBD1 (6 bases). CDR1 is SGDLS, CDR2 YYNGEE, per germline. This CDR3 contains 16 residues. V shed 0 bases and J shed 6 bases, with 15 bases lying between them. CDR3 amino acids: CASSVGAGALSGELFF. CDR3 coding DNA: TGTGCCAGCAGCGTAGGGGCAGGGGCCCTGTCCGGGGAGCTGTTTTTT.

The J gene is TRBJ2-7, the V gene TRBV5-8, with D unresolved. From germline, CDR1 is SGHTS and CDR2 YDEGEE. There are 16 residues in the CDR3. The ends were cut back, 0 bases at V and 4 bases at J, with 17 bases in the middle. The CDR3 reads CASSLEGGSTPYEQYF. CDR3 nucleotide sequence: TGTGCCAGCAGCTTGGAAGGCGGCTCGACCCCATACGAGCAGTACTTC.

In this sample, this clone turned up a few times. The gene calls are TRBV30 and TRBJ1-5; D possibly corresponds to TRBD1 (5 bases). This CDR3 spans 14 amino acids. Trimming cost V 1 base and J 6 bases, with 13 bases left between them. Germline V gives CDR1 GTSNPN, CDR2 SVGIG (reference sequence). The CDR3 loop reads CAWSDIREGQPQHF. CDR3 nucleotide sequence: TGTGCCTGGAGTGATATCAGGGAGGGTCAGCCCCAGCATTTT.

The chain couples TRBV5-1 to TRBJ1-4; TRBD1 aligns across 8 bases. The germline gives CDR1 SGHRS, CDR2 YFSETQ. After removal of 7 bases from V and 3 bases from J, the junction contained 14 bases not matched to a gene. The CDR3 consists of 17 residues. The CDR3 loop is CASAGGQGALSNEKLFF. CDR3 nucleotide sequence: TGCGCCAGCGCCGGGGGCCAGGGGGCGCTTTCTAATGAAAAACTGTTTTTT.

V is TRBV6-1 and J is TRBJ2-1, with D perhaps matching TRBD1 (5 bases). The germline V and J ends were trimmed by 5 bases and 2 bases, with 10 bases remaining between them. Germline V gene lookup returns CDR1 MNHNS and CDR2 SASEGT. The CDR3 consists of 14 residues. CDR3 in DNA: TGTGCCAGCAGTAGCTCACAGGCCTACAATGAGCAGTTCTTC. It translates to CASSSSQAYNEQFF.

The rearrangement links TRBV11-2 to TRBJ2-7; TRBD2 is a possible D gene (6 bases). CDR1 is SGHAT and CDR2 is FQNNGV in the germline V gene. V lost 5 bases to trimming and J lost 6 bases, with 8 bases between them. The CDR3 loop spans 11 amino acids. The CDR3: CASSRGVEQYF. The CDR3 nucleotides are TGTGCCAGCAGCCGCGGGGTCGAGCAGTACTTC.

This clone was seen a handful of times. The chain employs TRBV5-4 and TRBJ2-3; tentative D call: TRBD1 (6 bases). Trimming pared 2 bases from V and 2 bases from J, leaving 12 bases between. Looked up from germline, CDR1 is SGHNT and CDR2 is YYREEE (reference sequence). The CDR3 sequence is 15 residues long. The CDR3 region has the DNA TGTGCCAGCAGCTTCCAGGACAGCTCCACAGATACGCAGTATTTT. This gives the protein CASSFQDSSTDTQYF.

This rearrangement joins TRBV30 to TRBJ2-6, with D perhaps matching TRBD1 (5 bases). This CDR3 is 16 amino acids long. V lost 2 bases, J lost 1 base, and 12 bases lay in between. Germline CDR1 reads GTSNPN; CDR2 reads SVGIG (reference sequence). The CDR3 loop is CAWSKGRVSGANVLTF. CDR3 in DNA: TGTGCCTGGAGTAAGGGCAGGGTATCTGGGGCCAACGTCCTGACTTTC.

In DNA form, the CDR3 reads TGTGCCAGCAGCTTATTTTCGAATTCACCCCTCCACTTT. It codes for CASSLFSNSPLHF. The chain recombines TRBV7-9 with TRBJ1-6; D is unresolved. Trimming left V 2 bases short and J 7 bases short, with 6 bases between. Germline values: CDR1 SEHNR, CDR2 FQNEAQ (reference sequence). The CDR3 loop spans 13 amino acids.

The genes are TRBV2 and TRBJ1-1; D is possibly TRBD1 (5 bases). Per the germline V gene, CDR1 is SNHLY and CDR2 is FYNNEI. Trimming shortened V by 7 bases and J by 10 bases, and 19 bases separated the two germline ends. This CDR3 spans 13 amino acids. DNA of the CDR3: TGTGCCAGCAATTTTCAGGGCACAGAGAGAGCTTTCTTT. This encodes CASNFQGTERAFF.

The table lists this clone with a few counts. This chain joins TRBV19 and TRBJ1-2; the D gene is possibly TRBD1 (5 bases). With 3 bases removed from V and 3 bases from J, the gap between germline ends came to 14 bases. There are 15 residues in the CDR3. Germline V gene data show CDR1 as LNHDA and CDR2 as SQIVND (reference sequence). DNA of the CDR3: TGTGCCAGTAGTATCTTCAGGGAATCTGACTATGGCTACACCTTC. Protein product: CASSIFRESDYGYTF.

The gene calls are TRBV9 and TRBJ2-3; 7 bases align to TRBD1. The V gene end was trimmed by 3 bases and the J gene end by 0 bases; junction bases not matched to a gene: 16. The CDR3 runs 19 residues. The V gene's germline CDR1 is SGDLS and CDR2 YYNGEE. CDR3 in DNA: TGTGCCAGCAGCGAGGGGGCAGGGTCAGCTTATGGAAGCACAGATACGCAGTATTTT. Translation gives CASSEGAGSAYGSTDTQYF.

V is TRBV28 and J is TRBJ2-7; 9 nucleotides agree with TRBD1. Germline CDR1 reads MDHEN; CDR2 reads SYDVKM. The CDR3 has 15 amino acids. The V and J ends lost 2 bases and 6 bases, in that order; junction bases with no gene match: 8. The CDR3 DNA reads as TGTGCCAGCAGTTTAGTCGGGGACAGGGTACGCGAGCAGTACTTC. Translation gives CASSLVGDRVREQYF. Variable domain in full (rest from reference TRBV28 and TRBJ2-7): DVKVTQSSRYLVKRTGEKVFLECVQDMDHENMFWYRQDPGLGLRLIYFSYDVKMKEKGDIPEGYSVSREKKERFSLILESASTNQTSMYLCASSLVGDRVREQYFGPGTRLTVT.

In its sample, this clone was seen once. V is TRBV28 and J is TRBJ1-6; D call uncertain. CDR3 length: 18 amino acids. Trimming stripped 7 bases from V and 10 bases from J, with 29 bases between. Germline-derived CDR1 and CDR2 are MDHEN and SYDVKM. The CDR3 region has the DNA TGTGCCAGCACCCGAGCCCCCTTATCCGGGTCTTCATTATCACCCCTCCACTTT. It is translated as CASTRAPLSGSSLSPLHF.